Reported below is one T cell receptor beta chain. Its antigen remains unknown. This sample stems from a study of shared clonotypes between healthy human individuals. Findings and caveats of the study: Genetic and exposure-history diversity was limited by the few donors.

Assay: immunoSEQ multiplex PCR; the TCRdb copy retains only in-frame clones and omits some. The table shows hundreds of thousands of clones, with 74% occurring only once. This CDR3 spans 16 amino acids. V lost 0 bases, J lost 0 bases, and 12 bases lay in between. Germline assignment: CDR1 GTSNPN and CDR2 SVGIG (reference sequence). V is TRBV30 and J is TRBJ2-1; perhaps TRBD1 as D (6 bases). This sequence originates from a woman aged 25 to 39 in good health. Source material: memory CD4+ T cells sorted from blood. The sample's subset: CD45RA-negative fraction. For the CDR3, the DNA is TGTGCCTGGAGTGTATGGGACATAAGCTCCTACAATGAGCAGTTCTTC. Protein product: CAWSVWDISSYNEQFF.